This is a list of T cell receptor beta chains from one sample in a study of blood T cell repertoires in COVID-19. The data were produced by immunoSEQ multiplex PCR, yet TCRdb's version contains in-frame clones alone and is incomplete. The data hold fewer than 250,000 clones, with approximately 86% observed a single time. Sequences were obtained from PBMCs or T cells enriched from blood (not recorded which). Every receptor here comes from a woman aged 40 to 50 with acute COVID-19. CDR3s include the opening cysteine and the closing phenylalanine or tryptophan. Each record gives: CDR3 DNA, CDR3 protein, V gene, J gene, D gene, clone size. D genes are given only for firm matches. Clone size is shown for a subset of rows, as once, few, many or a class of expanded clone.

TGTGCCTGGAGATCAAGGGGTGGCACAGATACGCAGTATTTT,CAWRSRGGTDTQYF,TRBV30,TRBJ2-3,-,-
TGTGCCAGCAGCTTAGCGAGTGGTACTAGCGGGAGGACCCTTCACTTC,CASSLASGTSGRTLHF,TRBV7-2,TRBJ2-5,TRBD2,-
TGTGCCAGCAGGACACTTGACACTGAAGCTTTCTTT,CASRTLDTEAFF,TRBV28,TRBJ1-1,-,-
TGTGCCAGCAGCCCCGGGGTAGCGGGAGCCTACGAGCAGTACTTC,CASSPGVAGAYEQYF,TRBV9,TRBJ2-7,TRBD2,once
TGTGCCACCAGCAAGGGGGAACCCTCCTACGAGCAGTACTTC,CATSKGEPSYEQYF,TRBV15,TRBJ2-7,-,-
TGTGCCAGCTCTCAGGAGGGTCAGCCCCAGCATTTT,CASSQEGQPQHF,TRBV5-5,TRBJ1-5,-,-
TGCAGCGTTGAAGATCGGTACGAGCAGTACTTC,CSVEDRYEQYF,TRBV29-1,TRBJ2-7,-,-
TGCGCCAGCAGCTCACTGACTAGCGGGAGGGATGAGCAGTTCTTC,CASSSLTSGRDEQFF,TRBV5-1,TRBJ2-1,TRBD2,-
TGTGCCAGTAGTGGGACTAGCGATGAGCAGTTCTTC,CASSGTSDEQFF,TRBV19,TRBJ2-1,TRBD2,-
TGTGCCATCAGTGTTGGACAGGGGGGGAATCAGCCCCAGCATTTT,CAISVGQGGNQPQHF,TRBV10-3,TRBJ1-5,TRBD1,-
TGTGCCAGCACTCTCGGTACGGAGCAGTTCTTC,CASTLGTEQFF,TRBV27,TRBJ2-1,-,-
TGCAGCGTTGGGACTAGCCACCGCAATGAGCAGTTCTTC,CSVGTSHRNEQFF,TRBV29-1,TRBJ2-1,TRBD2,-
TGCGCCAGCAGCTTGTTACAGGGTAGGGCTAATGAAAAACTGTTTTTT,CASSLLQGRANEKLFF,TRBV5-1,TRBJ1-4,-,once
TGCGCCAGCAGTGAGGCTGTGAGATACGAGCAGTACTTC,CASSEAVRYEQYF,TRBV10-2,TRBJ2-7,-,once
TGCAGCGCACAGGGTAGTAGAAACTATGGCTACACCTTC,CSAQGSRNYGYTF,TRBV29-1,TRBJ1-2,-,-
TGTGCCAGCAGACGGGACAGGGTAGGGACCCAGTACTTC,CASRRDRVGTQYF,TRBV12-3/TRBV12-4,TRBJ2-5,TRBD1,-
TGTGCCAGCAGGGGGACTAGCGGCCGGCAAGAGACCCAGTACTTC,CASRGTSGRQETQYF,TRBV2,TRBJ2-5,TRBD2,-
TGTGCCACCAGCAGAGAAGTAGGGGGGGGAGAGACCCAGTACTTC,CATSREVGGGETQYF,TRBV15,TRBJ2-5,-,-
TGTGCCAGCAGCTTATTTTCTAGGTCCACCGGGGAGCTGTTTTTT,CASSLFSRSTGELFF,TRBV7-9,TRBJ2-2,-,-
TGTGCCAGCAGCCCACAGGGAAACTCTGGAAACACCATATATTTT,CASSPQGNSGNTIYF,TRBV2,TRBJ1-3,-,-
TGTGCCAGCAGGATCCCGGACATGCAGCCCCAGCATTTT,CASRIPDMQPQHF,TRBV28,TRBJ1-5,-,-
TGTGCCAGCAGCGCGCAGGCTAGCGGAAGGTACAATGAGCAGTTCTTC,CASSAQASGRYNEQFF,TRBV9,TRBJ2-1,TRBD2,-
TGCACCAGCAGCCAAGAGGGAGGGACTCCAATCTCTGGGGCCAACGTCCTGACTTTC,CTSSQEGGTPISGANVLTF,TRBV1,TRBJ2-6,-,-
TGTGCCAGCAGTTACCCGAGGAGTAGCACAGATACGCAGTATTTT,CASSYPRSSTDTQYF,TRBV6-5,TRBJ2-3,-,-
TGTGCCAGCAGCGCCTACATCGGGAGGGCAGATACGCAGTATTTT,CASSAYIGRADTQYF,TRBV7-9,TRBJ2-3,TRBD2,once
TGCAGCGGACGGACTGATGAACGCGCAGCTTTCTTT,CSGRTDERAAFF,TRBV29-1,TRBJ1-1,-,-